What follows is one TCR beta chain and its context. Its antigen is unidentified. This sample was taken from a study of shared clonotypes between healthy human individuals. The study, taken as a whole, reports: In contrast to clonotypes shared by all four donors, non-shared clonotypes had lower generation probabilities. Tissues were not sampled, only blood, and their repertoires likely differ. What rarefaction showed was incomplete sorted-subset sequencing despite large depth.

CDR1 is SGHKS, CDR2 YYEKEE, per germline (reference sequence). The CDR3 consists of 15 residues. The V gene lost 0 bases and the J gene lost 2 bases, with 6 bases spanning the gap. TCRdb keeps only in-frame clones here, not all; method: immunoSEQ multiplex PCR. The data contain 2 million to 2.5 million clones, about nine tenths of them singletons. This rearrangement joins TRBV5-5 to TRBJ2-6, with D possibly TRBD2 on 5 matching bases. The specimen sequenced was naive CD4+ T cells from PBMCs. Stated subset: CD45RA+ positively selected. This receptor was taken from a man aged 18 to 30 in good health. Some clones in this sample may be carry-over from other donors' samples. The CDR3 coding sequence is TGTGCCAGCAGCTTGGGAGGGACTGGGGCCAACGTCCTGACTTTC. This codes for CASSLGGTGANVLTF. Using reference TRBV5-5 and TRBJ2-6 for the parts outside the CDR3, the full variable domain is DAGVTQSPTHLIKTRGQQVTLRCSPISGHKSVSWYQQVLGQGPQFIFQYYEKEERGRGNFPDRFSARQFPNYSSELNVNALLLGDSALYLCASSLGGTGANVLTFGAGSRLTVL.